This TCR beta chain stems from a study of T cell responses to AZD1222 COVID-19 vaccine. Generated by immunoSEQ multiplex PCR, the TCRdb table keeps only in-frame clones and is missing some. The sample consists of 180,000 or so clones, approximately 91% of them appearing once. Trimming left V 5 bases short and J 3 bases short, with 14 bases between. CDR1 is SGHAT and CDR2 is FQNNGV in the germline V gene. The CDR3 is made up of 14 amino acids. This sequence was found in an adult in good health. V usage is TRBV11-2 and J usage is TRBJ2-7; D call uncertain. The specimen was peripheral blood, collected on day 0 of AZD1222 vaccination. This chain's CDR3 is CASSPLSEYYEQYF. The CDR3 nucleotides are TGTGCCAGCAGCCCCCTTTCCGAATACTACGAGCAGTACTTC.